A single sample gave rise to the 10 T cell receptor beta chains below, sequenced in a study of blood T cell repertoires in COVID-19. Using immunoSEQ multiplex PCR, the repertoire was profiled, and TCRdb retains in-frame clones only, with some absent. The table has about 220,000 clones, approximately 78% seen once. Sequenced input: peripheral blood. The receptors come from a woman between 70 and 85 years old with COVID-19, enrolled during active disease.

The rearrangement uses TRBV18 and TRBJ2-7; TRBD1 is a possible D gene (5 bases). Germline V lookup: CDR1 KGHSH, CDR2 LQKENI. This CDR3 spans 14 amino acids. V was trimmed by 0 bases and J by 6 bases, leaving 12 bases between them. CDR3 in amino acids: CASSPPGALSEQYF. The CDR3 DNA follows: TGTGCCAGCTCACCACCTGGGGCACTATCCGAGCAGTACTTC.

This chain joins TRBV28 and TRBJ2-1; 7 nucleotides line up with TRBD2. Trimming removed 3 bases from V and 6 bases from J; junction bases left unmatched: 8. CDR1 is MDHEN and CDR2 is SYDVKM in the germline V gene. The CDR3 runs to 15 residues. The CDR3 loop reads CASSLETSVGNEQFF. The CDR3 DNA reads TGTGCCAGCAGTTTGGAAACTAGCGTTGGCAATGAGCAGTTCTTC.

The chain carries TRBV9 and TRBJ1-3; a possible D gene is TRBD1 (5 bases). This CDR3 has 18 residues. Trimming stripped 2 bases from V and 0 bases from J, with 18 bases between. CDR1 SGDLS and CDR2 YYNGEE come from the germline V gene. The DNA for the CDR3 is TGTGCCAGCAGCGTGACTCAATTGACAGCCAGCTCTGGAAACACCATATATTTT. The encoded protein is CASSVTQLTASSGNTIYF.

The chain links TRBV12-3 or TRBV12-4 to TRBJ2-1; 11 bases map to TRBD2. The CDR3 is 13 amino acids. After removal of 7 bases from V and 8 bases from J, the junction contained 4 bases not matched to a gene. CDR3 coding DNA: TGTGCCAGCAAGACTAGCGGGATTGATGAGCAGTTCTTC. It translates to CASKTSGIDEQFF.

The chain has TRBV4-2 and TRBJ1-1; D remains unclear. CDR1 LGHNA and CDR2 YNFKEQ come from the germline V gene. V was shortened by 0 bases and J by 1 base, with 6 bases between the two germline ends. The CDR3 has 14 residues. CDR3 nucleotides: TGTGCCAGCAGCCAAGAAGTAGCGAACACTGAAGCTTTCTTT. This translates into CASSQEVANTEAFF.

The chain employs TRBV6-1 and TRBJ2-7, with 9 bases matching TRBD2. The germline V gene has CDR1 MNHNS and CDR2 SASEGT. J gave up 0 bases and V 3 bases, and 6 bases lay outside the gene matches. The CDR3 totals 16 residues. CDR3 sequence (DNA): TGTGCCAGCAGTGATCCGGGACTAGCAAGCTCCTACGAGCAGTACTTC. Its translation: CASSDPGLASSYEQYF.

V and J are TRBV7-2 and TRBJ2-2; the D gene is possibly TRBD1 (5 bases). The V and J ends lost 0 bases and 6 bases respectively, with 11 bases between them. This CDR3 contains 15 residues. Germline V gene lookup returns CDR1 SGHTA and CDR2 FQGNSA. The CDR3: CASSLANRMAGELFF. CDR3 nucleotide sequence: TGTGCCAGCAGCTTAGCGAACAGGATGGCCGGGGAGCTGTTTTTT.

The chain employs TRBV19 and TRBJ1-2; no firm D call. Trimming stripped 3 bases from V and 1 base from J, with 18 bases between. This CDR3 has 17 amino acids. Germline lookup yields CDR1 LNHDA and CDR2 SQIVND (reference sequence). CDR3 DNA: TGTGCCAGTAGTATTCGGGGAGCGGCCAACCTTAACTATGGCTACACCTTC. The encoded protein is CASSIRGAANLNYGYTF.

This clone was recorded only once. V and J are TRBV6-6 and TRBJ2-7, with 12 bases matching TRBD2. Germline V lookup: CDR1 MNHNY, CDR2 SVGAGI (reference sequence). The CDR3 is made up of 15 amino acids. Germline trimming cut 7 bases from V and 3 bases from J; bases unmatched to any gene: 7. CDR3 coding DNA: TGTGCCAGCATTGGGCTAGCGGGAGGGCTCTACGAGCAGTACTTC. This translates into CASIGLAGGLYEQYF.

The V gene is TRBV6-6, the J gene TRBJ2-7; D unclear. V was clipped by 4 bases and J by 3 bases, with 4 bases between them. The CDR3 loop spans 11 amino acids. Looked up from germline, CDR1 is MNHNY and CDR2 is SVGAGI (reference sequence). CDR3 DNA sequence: TGTGCCAGCAGTTTTAACTACGAGCAGTACTTC. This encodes CASSFNYEQYF.